The rows below give T cell receptor beta chains drawn from one sample of a study of CXCR3-negative and CXCR3-positive naive CD8 T cells. After re-calling the 5' RACE reads, TCRdb lists one entry per CDR3 protein, DNA absent. The repertoire table contains 90,000 to 150,000 distinct CDR3 sequences. The sequencing input was naive CXCR3+ CD8+ T cells from blood. The receptors derive from a human donor in good health. Some clones in this sample may be carry-over from other donors' samples. Each CDR3 is given with its conserved first and last residue.

j_gene: TRBJ2-3; v_gene: TRBV29-1; CDR3aa: CSVIAGQADTQYF
j_gene: TRBJ2-1; v_gene: TRBV28; CDR3aa: CASSPLAGGFSLQFF
j_gene: TRBJ2-5; v_gene: TRBV5-6; CDR3aa: CASSLLAGAETQYF
j_gene: TRBJ1-5; v_gene: TRBV12-3/TRBV12-4; CDR3aa: CASSQGVHQPQHF
j_gene: TRBJ2-1; v_gene: TRBV10-3; CDR3aa: CAIREVLGQNNEQFF
j_gene: TRBJ2-7; v_gene: TRBV15; CDR3aa: CATSRVPLRGLAYEQYF
j_gene: TRBJ2-1; v_gene: TRBV20-1; CDR3aa: CSARGSGDYEQYF
j_gene: TRBJ2-7; v_gene: TRBV7-9; CDR3aa: CASSLGLGGSAYEQYF
j_gene: TRBJ1-5; v_gene: TRBV5-1; CDR3aa: CASSSEAGPNQPQHF
j_gene: TRBJ1-1; v_gene: TRBV6-2/TRBV6-3; CDR3aa: CASSYSWQRGTEAFF
j_gene: TRBJ2-5; v_gene: TRBV29-1; CDR3aa: CSVEGQLEAQYF
j_gene: TRBJ1-2; v_gene: TRBV10-3; CDR3aa: CAISDSQPGGCTF
j_gene: TRBJ2-1; v_gene: TRBV20-1; CDR3aa: CSARERGFEQFF
j_gene: TRBJ2-7; v_gene: TRBV5-1; CDR3aa: CASSLSGNYEQYF
j_gene: TRBJ2-7; v_gene: TRBV2; CDR3aa: CASSEALLGDRGRMKQYF
j_gene: TRBJ2-3; v_gene: TRBV9; CDR3aa: CASSHRHVSTDTQYF
j_gene: TRBJ1-1; v_gene: TRBV7-9; CDR3aa: CASSVGGLTEAFF
j_gene: TRBJ2-1; v_gene: TRBV4-1; CDR3aa: CASSQERLEGGHNEQFF
j_gene: TRBJ2-1; v_gene: TRBV6-1; CDR3aa: CASRARERAYNEQFF
j_gene: TRBJ1-1; v_gene: TRBV5-6; CDR3aa: CASSSDTEAFF
j_gene: TRBJ2-4; v_gene: TRBV7-2; CDR3aa: CASSLSGRNIQYF
j_gene: TRBJ1-5; v_gene: TRBV7-9; CDR3aa: CASSLGSGISNQPQHF
j_gene: TRBJ2-7; v_gene: TRBV29-1; CDR3aa: CSVANSGRSYEQYF
j_gene: TRBJ2-5; v_gene: TRBV20-1; CDR3aa: CSAREAGSLETQYF
j_gene: TRBJ2-7; v_gene: TRBV7-3; CDR3aa: CASNQNDDGGYEQYF
j_gene: TRBJ2-1; v_gene: TRBV7-2; CDR3aa: CASSETSGGLFFYNEQFF
j_gene: TRBJ1-2; v_gene: TRBV29-1; CDR3aa: CSVDPELDYDYTF
j_gene: TRBJ2-3; v_gene: TRBV19; CDR3aa: CASSIALSLRDTQYF